The next 14 T cell receptor beta chains were all read from a single sample in a study of beta chain features in type 1 diabetes. Every isolated RNA sample was fully reverse transcribed, so sequencing captured expressed TCRB transcripts. The protocol was immunoSEQ multiplex PCR, while the TCRdb copy is restricted to in-frame clones and leaves out a portion. The sample lists 300,000 to 400,000 clones, approximately 10% occurring once. The sample was naive CD4+ T cells from blood. The origin of the receptors is a woman in her twenties or thirties in good health.

The rearrangement links TRBV28 to TRBJ1-5; 8 bases line up with TRBD1. Germline lookup yields CDR1 MDHEN and CDR2 SYDVKM. The CDR3 loop spans 12 amino acids. The CDR3 nucleotides read TGTGCGGGCAGGGGGCAATCAGGTCCCCAGCATTTT. It encodes CAGRGQSGPQHF.

The CDR3 DNA reads as TGTGCCAGCAGTTACTCGAGCGGGCCTTACAATGAGCAGTTCTTC. Translation: CASSYSSGPYNEQFF. The rearrangement uses TRBV6-5 and TRBJ2-1, with D possibly TRBD2 on 6 matching bases. Trimming removed 0 bases from V and 4 bases from J, with 10 bases in between. This CDR3 region has 15 residues. The germline gives CDR1 MNHEY, CDR2 SVGAGI.

The chain couples TRBV11-3 to TRBJ2-2, with 10 bases fitting TRBD2. The CDR3 length is 14 residues. CDR1 is SGHNT, CDR2 YENEEA, per germline. V lost 7 bases to trimming and J lost 8 bases; unmatched junction nucleotides: 7. The CDR3 nucleotides read TGTGCCAGCATTCTAGCGGGAGAGGAAGGGGAGCTGTTTTTT. Protein product: CASILAGEEGELFF.

This clone came up a few times. This chain joins TRBV28 and TRBJ1-2; 7 nucleotides agree with TRBD1. J was trimmed by 5 bases and V by 4 bases; bases with no gene match: 10. Per the germline V gene, CDR1 is MDHEN and CDR2 is SYDVKM. The CDR3 covers 15 residues. The CDR3: CASSSTSTGKYGYTF. CDR3 bases: TGTGCCAGCAGTTCGACGTCGACAGGGAAGTATGGCTACACCTTC.

This chain links TRBV7-2 with TRBJ2-5, with D possibly being TRBD2 (6 bases). The germline gives CDR1 SGHTA, CDR2 FQGNSA. The CDR3 has 15 residues. The V end lost 1 base, the J end lost 2 bases, and 11 bases lay between the germline ends. CDR3 sequence: CASSLVGLPQETQYF. CDR3 DNA sequence: TGTGCCAGCAGCTTAGTTGGACTACCACAAGAGACCCAGTACTTC.

J is TRBJ2-3 and V is TRBV7-3; 12 bases fit TRBD2. This CDR3 is built from 19 residues. Per germline, CDR1 SGHTA and CDR2 FQGTGA. The trim removed 5 bases at V and 5 bases at J, leaving 17 bases unmatched. The CDR3 sequence is CASSPQPPLAGGHQDTQYF. CDR3 in DNA: TGTGCCAGCAGCCCGCAACCTCCCCTAGCGGGAGGGCATCAAGATACGCAGTATTTT.

V usage is TRBV29-1 and J usage is TRBJ1-1; D perhaps matches TRBD1 (6 bases). The CDR3 sequence is 13 residues long. V lost 2 bases to trimming and J lost 5 bases, with 12 bases between them. CDR1 SQVTM and CDR2 ANQGSEA come from the germline V gene. CDR3 in DNA: TGCAGCGTTGAAAAGGCAGGGGCAACTGAAGCTTTCTTT. It translates to CSVEKAGATEAFF.

In its sample, this clone was seen a few times. CDR3 in amino acids: CASSRLAGGTYEQYF. The CDR3 DNA follows: TGTGCCAGCAGTAGACTAGCGGGAGGCACCTACGAGCAGTACTTC. This rearrangement joins TRBV27 to TRBJ2-7, with 13 bases identical to TRBD2. Germline V gene data show CDR1 as MNHEY and CDR2 as SMNVEV (reference sequence). Trimming cost V 5 bases and J 2 bases; bases outside gene matches: 3. This CDR3 has 15 amino acids.

This clone has just a few counts. V and J are TRBV7-3 and TRBJ2-7; TRBD1 aligns across 8 bases. Per the germline V gene, CDR1 is SGHTA and CDR2 is FQGTGA. Trimming removed 2 bases from V and 2 bases from J; junction bases left unmatched: 8. The CDR3 runs to 16 residues. CDR3 in DNA: TGTGCCAGCAGCTTACGGGGGACAGGCCGCCCCTACGAGCAGTACTTC. It encodes CASSLRGTGRPYEQYF.

The V and J genes are TRBV27 and TRBJ1-4; 11 bases line up with TRBD1. V lost 4 bases, J lost 8 bases, and 6 bases stayed unmatched. Germline values: CDR1 MNHEY, CDR2 SMNVEV (reference sequence). The CDR3 loop spans 15 amino acids. For the CDR3, the DNA is TGTGCCAGCAGTTCGCCGGGACAGGGGGTCGAAAAACTGTTTTTT. Translation gives CASSSPGQGVEKLFF.

The chain carries TRBV11-2 and TRBJ2-7; TRBD2 aligns across 11 bases. J lost 5 bases, V lost 5 bases, and 5 bases had no gene match. The CDR3 length is 14 residues. Germline V CDR1 and CDR2: SGHAT, FQNNGV. For the CDR3, the DNA is TGTGCCAGCAGCCAAACTAGCGGGAGTCACGAGCAGTACTTC. As protein: CASSQTSGSHEQYF. Based on the CDR3 plus reference TRBV11-2 and TRBJ2-7, the full variable domain is EAGVAQSPRYKIIEKRQSVAFWCNPISGHATLYWYQQILGQGPKLLIQFQNNGVVDDSQLPKDRFSAERLKGVDSTLKIQPAKLEDSAVYLCASSQTSGSHEQYFGPGTRLTVT.

The V and J genes are TRBV4-1 and TRBJ1-1; 7 nucleotides agree with TRBD1. From germline, CDR1 is MGHRA and CDR2 YSYEKL. Unmatched junction bases numbered 6, after V lost 1 base and J lost 1 base. CDR3 size: 16 residues. The CDR3: CASSQGQGERNTEAFF. CDR3 bases: TGCGCCAGCAGCCAAGGGCAGGGGGAACGGAACACTGAAGCTTTCTTT.

This clone was seen a few times. The genes are TRBV10-3 and TRBJ2-5, with a possible D match to TRBD1 (7 bases). There are 14 residues in the CDR3. V lost 0 bases, J lost 5 bases, and 10 bases lay in between. Per germline, CDR1 ENHRY and CDR2 SYGVKD. In DNA form, the CDR3 reads TGTGCCATCAGTGAGTCGCCAGGGGGGGAGACCCAGTACTTC. It yields the protein CAISESPGGETQYF.

In this sample, this clone turned up a few times. This rearrangement joins TRBV7-9 to TRBJ2-1; 9 bases line up with TRBD2. The CDR3 is 16 residues long. The germline V gene has CDR1 SEHNR and CDR2 FQNEAQ (reference sequence). The V segment lost 1 base and the J segment 9 bases; nucleotides outside the gene matches: 10. This CDR3 is CASSLGAVLAGTEQFF. The CDR3 DNA is TGTGCCAGCAGCTTAGGAGCGGTTCTAGCGGGAACTGAGCAGTTCTTC.